This note documents a single T cell receptor (beta chain) sequence. The antigen is not known. The source of the sample is a study of T cells in Graves' hyperthyroidism and ophthalmopathy. On the study more broadly: Before treatment of any kind, peripheral blood was taken at initial diagnosis.

Graves' hyperthyroidism showing no ophthalmopathy progression within 18 months was considered stable. Pregnant or lactating patients were excluded, as were those with uncontrolled infection or other autoimmune disease. TCR beta CDR3 region amplification was performed from RNA transcripts. First-round RT-PCR of the TCR CDR3 relied on the HTBI primer set. MiXCR, applied by TCRdb to the multiplex PCR reads, yields one record per CDR3 protein. Of 250,000 to 350,000 distinct CDR3 sequences in the sample, 16% were seen once. This CDR3 contains 14 residues. V was pared by 1 base and J by 4 bases, with 11 bases between. Per the germline V gene, CDR1 is SGHRS and CDR2 is YFSETQ. Study outcomes and limitations: Expanded thyroid clonotypes (above 0.001) were mostly also found in blood.

Sequenced: blood. The sequence was obtained from a young man with Graves' hyperthyroidism. The chain employs TRBV5-1 and TRBJ1-1; TRBD1 might be the D (6 bases). CDR3 loop: CASSLTGLSTEAFF. Here the CDR3 DNA reads TGCGCCAGCAGCTTGACAGGGTTGAGCACTGAAGCTTTCTTT.